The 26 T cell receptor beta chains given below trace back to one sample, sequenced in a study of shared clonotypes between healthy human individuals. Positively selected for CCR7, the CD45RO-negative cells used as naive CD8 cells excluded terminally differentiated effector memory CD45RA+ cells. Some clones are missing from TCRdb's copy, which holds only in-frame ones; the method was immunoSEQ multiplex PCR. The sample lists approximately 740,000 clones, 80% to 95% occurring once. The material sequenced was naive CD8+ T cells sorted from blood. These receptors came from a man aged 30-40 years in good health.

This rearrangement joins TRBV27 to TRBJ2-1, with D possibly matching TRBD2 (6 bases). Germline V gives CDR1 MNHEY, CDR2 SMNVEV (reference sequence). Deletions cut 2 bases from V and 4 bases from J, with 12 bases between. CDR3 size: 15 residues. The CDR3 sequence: CASSLGGSVYNEQFF. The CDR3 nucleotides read TGTGCCAGCAGTTTAGGGGGGTCGGTATACAATGAGCAGTTCTTC.

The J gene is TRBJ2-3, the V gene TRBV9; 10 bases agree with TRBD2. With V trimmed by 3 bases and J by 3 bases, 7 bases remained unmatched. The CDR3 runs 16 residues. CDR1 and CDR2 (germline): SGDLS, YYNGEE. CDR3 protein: CASSEPLAGDTDTQYF. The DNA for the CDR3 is TGTGCCAGCAGCGAACCCCTAGCGGGAGATACAGATACGCAGTATTTT. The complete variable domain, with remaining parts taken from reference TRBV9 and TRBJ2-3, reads DSGVTQTPKHLITATGQRVTLRCSPRSGDLSVYWYQQSLDQGLQFLIQYYNGEERAKGNILERFSAQQFPDLHSELNLSSLELGDSALYFCASSEPLAGDTDTQYFGPGTRLTVL.

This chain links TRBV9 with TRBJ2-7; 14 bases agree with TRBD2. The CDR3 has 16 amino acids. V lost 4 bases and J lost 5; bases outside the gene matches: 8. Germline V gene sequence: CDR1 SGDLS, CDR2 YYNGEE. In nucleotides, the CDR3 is TGTGCCAGCAGCCTAGGGACTAGCGGGAGATCCCACGAGCAGTACTTC. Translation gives CASSLGTSGRSHEQYF.

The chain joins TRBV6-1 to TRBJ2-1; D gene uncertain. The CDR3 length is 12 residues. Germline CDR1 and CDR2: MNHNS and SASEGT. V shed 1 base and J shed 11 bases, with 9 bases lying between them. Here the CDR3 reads CASSEGAGKQFF. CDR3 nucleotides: TGTGCCAGCAGTGAAGGGGCTGGGAAGCAGTTCTTC.

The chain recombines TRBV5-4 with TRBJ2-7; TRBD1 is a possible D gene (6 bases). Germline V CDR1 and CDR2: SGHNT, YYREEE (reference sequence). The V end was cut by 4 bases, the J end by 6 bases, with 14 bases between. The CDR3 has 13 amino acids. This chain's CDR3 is CASSPDRNPEQYF. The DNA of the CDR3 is TGTGCCAGCAGCCCCGACAGGAACCCCGAGCAGTACTTC.

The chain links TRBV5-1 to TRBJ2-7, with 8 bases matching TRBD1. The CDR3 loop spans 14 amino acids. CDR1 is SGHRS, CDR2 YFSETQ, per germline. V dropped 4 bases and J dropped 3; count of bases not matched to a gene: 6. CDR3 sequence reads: CASSGRGLVYEQYF. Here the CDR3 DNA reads TGCGCCAGCAGCGGCAGGGGGCTGGTCTACGAGCAGTACTTC.

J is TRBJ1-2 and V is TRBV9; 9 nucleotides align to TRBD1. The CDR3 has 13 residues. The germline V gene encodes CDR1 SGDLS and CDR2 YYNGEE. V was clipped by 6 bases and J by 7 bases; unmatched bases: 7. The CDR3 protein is CASTTTGGIGYTF. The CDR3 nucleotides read TGTGCCAGCACAACGACAGGGGGTATTGGCTACACCTTC.

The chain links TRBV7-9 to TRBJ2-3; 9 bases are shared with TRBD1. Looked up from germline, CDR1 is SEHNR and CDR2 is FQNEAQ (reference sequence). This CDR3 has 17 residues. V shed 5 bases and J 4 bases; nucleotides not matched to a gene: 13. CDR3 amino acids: CASSNGDGGQGPDTQYF. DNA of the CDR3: TGTGCCAGCAGCAATGGGGACGGGGGACAGGGTCCAGATACGCAGTATTTT.

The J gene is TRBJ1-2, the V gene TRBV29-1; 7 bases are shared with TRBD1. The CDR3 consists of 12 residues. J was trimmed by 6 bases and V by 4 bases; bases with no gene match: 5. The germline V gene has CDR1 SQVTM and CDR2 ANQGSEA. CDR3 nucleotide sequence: TGCAGCGTTGCTGACAGGGAACATGGCTACACCTTC. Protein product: CSVADREHGYTF.

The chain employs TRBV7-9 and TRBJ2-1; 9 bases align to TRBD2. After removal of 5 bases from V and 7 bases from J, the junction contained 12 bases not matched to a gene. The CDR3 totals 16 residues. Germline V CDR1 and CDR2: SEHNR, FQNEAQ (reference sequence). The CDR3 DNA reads TGTGCCAGCAGCCCTAGCATTAGCGGGAGTGAGAATGAGCAGTTCTTC. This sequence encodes CASSPSISGSENEQFF.

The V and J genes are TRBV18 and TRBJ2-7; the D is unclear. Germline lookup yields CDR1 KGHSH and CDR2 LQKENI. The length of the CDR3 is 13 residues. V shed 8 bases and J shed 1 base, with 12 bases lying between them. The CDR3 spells CASRSTSSYEQYF. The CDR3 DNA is TGTGCCAGCCGTTCCACCAGTTCCTACGAGCAGTACTTC. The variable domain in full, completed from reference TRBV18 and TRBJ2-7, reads NAGVMQNPRHLVRRRGQEARLRCSPMKGHSHVYWYRQLPEEGLKFMVYLQKENIIDESGMPKERFSAEFPKEGPSILRIQQVVRGDSAAYFCASRSTSSYEQYFGPGTRLTVT.

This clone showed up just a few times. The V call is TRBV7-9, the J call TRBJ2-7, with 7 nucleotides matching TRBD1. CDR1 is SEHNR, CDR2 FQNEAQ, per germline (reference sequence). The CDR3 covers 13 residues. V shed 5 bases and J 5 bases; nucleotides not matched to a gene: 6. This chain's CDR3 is CASSAPDRNEQYF. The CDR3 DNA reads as TGTGCCAGCAGCGCCCCGGACAGGAACGAGCAGTACTTC.

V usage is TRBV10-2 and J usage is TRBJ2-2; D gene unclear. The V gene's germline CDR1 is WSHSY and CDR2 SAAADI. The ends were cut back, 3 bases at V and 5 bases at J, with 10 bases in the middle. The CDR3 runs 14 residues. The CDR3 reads CASSESALTGELFF. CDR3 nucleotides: TGCGCCAGCAGTGAAAGCGCCCTTACCGGGGAGCTGTTTTTT.

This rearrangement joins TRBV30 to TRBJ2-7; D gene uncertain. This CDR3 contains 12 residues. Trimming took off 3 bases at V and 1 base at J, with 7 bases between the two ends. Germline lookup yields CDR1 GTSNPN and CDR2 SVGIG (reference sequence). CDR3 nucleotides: TGTGCCTGGAGGGGTAGGTCCTACGAGCAGTACTTC. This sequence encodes CAWRGRSYEQYF.

The CDR3 loop reads CASSHTTSGTGWEKLFF. As DNA, the CDR3 is TGTGCCAGCAGCCATACGACGAGCGGGACAGGGTGGGAAAAACTGTTTTTT. V and J are TRBV5-6 and TRBJ1-4, with TRBD1 matching over 9 bases. The CDR3 has 17 residues. Germline V gene sequence: CDR1 SGHDT, CDR2 YYEEEE. V trimming: 4 bases; J trimming: 8 bases; junction bases outside the gene matches: 15.

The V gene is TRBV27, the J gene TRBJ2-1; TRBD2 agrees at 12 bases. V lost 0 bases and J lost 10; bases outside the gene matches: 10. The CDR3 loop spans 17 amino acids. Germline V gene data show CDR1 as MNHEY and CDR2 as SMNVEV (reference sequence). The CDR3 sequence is CASSLSSASGRAWEQFF. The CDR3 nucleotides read TGTGCCAGCAGTTTATCGTCCGCTAGCGGGAGGGCCTGGGAGCAGTTCTTC.

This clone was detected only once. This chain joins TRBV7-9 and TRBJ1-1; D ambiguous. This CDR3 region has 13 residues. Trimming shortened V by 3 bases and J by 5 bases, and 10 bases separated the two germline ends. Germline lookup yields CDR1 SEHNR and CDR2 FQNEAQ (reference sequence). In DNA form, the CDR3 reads TGTGCCAGCAGCTTTCGAGGGATTACTGAAGCTTTCTTT. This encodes CASSFRGITEAFF.

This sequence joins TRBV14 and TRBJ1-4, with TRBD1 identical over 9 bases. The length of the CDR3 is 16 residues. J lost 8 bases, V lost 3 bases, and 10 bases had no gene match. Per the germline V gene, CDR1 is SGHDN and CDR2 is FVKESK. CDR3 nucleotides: TGTGCCAGCAGCCACCTTCATGGGACAGGGAGGGAAAAACTGTTTTTT. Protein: CASSHLHGTGREKLFF.

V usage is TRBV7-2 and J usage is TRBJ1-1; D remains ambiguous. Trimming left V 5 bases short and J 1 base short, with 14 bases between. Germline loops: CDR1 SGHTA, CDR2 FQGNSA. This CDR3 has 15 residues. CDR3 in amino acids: CASSPGPNPNTEAFF. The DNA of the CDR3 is TGTGCCAGCAGCCCCGGACCGAATCCGAACACTGAAGCTTTCTTT. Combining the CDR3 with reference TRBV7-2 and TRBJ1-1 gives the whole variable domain GAGVSQSPSNKVTEKGKDVELRCDPISGHTALYWYRQSLGQGLEFLIYFQGNSAPDKSGLPSDRFSAERTGGSVSTLTIQRTQQEDSAVYLCASSPGPNPNTEAFFGQGTRLTVV.

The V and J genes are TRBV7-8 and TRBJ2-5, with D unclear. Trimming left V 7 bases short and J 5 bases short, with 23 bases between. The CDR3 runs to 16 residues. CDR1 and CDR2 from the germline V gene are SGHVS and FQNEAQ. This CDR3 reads CASTLLSSHPRETQYF. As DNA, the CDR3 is TGTGCCAGCACCCTTCTGTCATCTCATCCAAGGGAGACCCAGTACTTC.

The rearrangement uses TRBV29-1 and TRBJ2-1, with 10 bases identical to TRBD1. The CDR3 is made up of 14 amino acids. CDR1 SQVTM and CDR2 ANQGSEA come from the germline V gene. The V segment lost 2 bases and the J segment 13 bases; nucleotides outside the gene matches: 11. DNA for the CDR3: TGCAGCGTTGAAAGCCGGGACAGGGGCCCTGAACAGTTCTTC. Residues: CSVESRDRGPEQFF.

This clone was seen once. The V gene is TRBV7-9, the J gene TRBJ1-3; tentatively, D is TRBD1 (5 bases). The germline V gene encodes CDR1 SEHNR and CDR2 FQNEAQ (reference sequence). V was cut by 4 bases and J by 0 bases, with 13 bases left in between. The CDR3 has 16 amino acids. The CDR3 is CASSSFLGTSGNTIYF. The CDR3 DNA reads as TGTGCCAGCAGCTCCTTTCTGGGGACCTCTGGAAACACCATATATTTT.

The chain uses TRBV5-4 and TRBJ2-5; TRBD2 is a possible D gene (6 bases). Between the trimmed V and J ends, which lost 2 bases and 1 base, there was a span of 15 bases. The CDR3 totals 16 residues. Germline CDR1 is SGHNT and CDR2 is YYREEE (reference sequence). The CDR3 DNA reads TGTGCCAGCAGCTTAGGTCAGGGCGGGATCCAAGAGACCCAGTACTTC. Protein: CASSLGQGGIQETQYF.

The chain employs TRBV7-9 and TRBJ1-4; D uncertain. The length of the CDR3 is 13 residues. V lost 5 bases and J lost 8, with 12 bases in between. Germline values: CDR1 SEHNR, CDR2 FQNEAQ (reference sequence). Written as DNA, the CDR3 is TGTGCCAGCAGCCCGAGTTGGAGCGAAAAACTGTTTTTT. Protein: CASSPSWSEKLFF.

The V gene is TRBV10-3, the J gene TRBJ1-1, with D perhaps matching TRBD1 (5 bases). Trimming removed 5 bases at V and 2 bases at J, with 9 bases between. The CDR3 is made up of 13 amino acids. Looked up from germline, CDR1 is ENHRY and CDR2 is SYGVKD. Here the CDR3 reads CAISPDSNTEAFF. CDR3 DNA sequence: TGTGCCATCAGTCCCGACAGTAACACTGAAGCTTTCTTT.

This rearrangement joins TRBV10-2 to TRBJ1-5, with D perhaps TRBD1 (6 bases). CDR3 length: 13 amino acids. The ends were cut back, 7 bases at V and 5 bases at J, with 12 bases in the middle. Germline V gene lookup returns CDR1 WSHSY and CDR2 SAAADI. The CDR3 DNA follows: TGCGCCAGCACGGACAGAATAGATCAGCCCCAGCATTTT. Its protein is CASTDRIDQPQHF.